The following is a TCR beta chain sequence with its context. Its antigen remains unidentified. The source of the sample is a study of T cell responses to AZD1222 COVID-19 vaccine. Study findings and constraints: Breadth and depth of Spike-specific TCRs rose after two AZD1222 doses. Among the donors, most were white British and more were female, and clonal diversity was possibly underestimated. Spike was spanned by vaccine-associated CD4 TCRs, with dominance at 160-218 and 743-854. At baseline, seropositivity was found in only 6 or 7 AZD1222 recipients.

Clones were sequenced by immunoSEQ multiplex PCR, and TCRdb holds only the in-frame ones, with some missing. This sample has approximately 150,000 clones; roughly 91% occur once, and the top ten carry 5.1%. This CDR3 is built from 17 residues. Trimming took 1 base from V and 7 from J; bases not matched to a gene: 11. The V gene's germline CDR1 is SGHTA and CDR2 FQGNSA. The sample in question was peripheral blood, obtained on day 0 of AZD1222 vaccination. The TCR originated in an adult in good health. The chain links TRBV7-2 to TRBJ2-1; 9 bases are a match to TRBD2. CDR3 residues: CASSLEVRAGGGNEQFF. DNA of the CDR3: TGTGCCAGCAGCTTAGAAGTCAGAGCGGGAGGAGGTAATGAGCAGTTCTTC. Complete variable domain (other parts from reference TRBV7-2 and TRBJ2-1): GAGVSQSPSNKVTEKGKDVELRCDPISGHTALYWYRQSLGQGLEFLIYFQGNSAPDKSGLPSDRFSAERTGGSVSTLTIQRTQQEDSAVYLCASSLEVRAGGGNEQFFGPGTRLTVL.